The 12 T cell receptor beta chains reported below all come from one sample, sequenced in a study of control samples from healthy donors and cancer patients. Profiled with immunoSEQ multiplex PCR; TCRdb holds only in-frame clones, not every one. The sample contains over 150,000 clones, around 95% of which appear only once. Material for sequencing was blood. These TCRs come from a man aged 35 to 55 in good health.

The V gene is TRBV18, the J gene TRBJ1-2, with 7 bases fitting TRBD1. In germline, CDR1 is KGHSH, CDR2 LQKENI. CDR3 length: 13 residues. The junction had 3 bases not matched to a gene; V was cut back by 4 bases and J by 4 bases. CDR3: CASSRQGGYGYTF. CDR3 bases: TGTGCCAGCTCACGACAGGGAGGCTATGGCTACACCTTC. Complete variable domain (other parts from reference TRBV18 and TRBJ1-2): NAGVMQNPRHLVRRRGQEARLRCSPMKGHSHVYWYRQLPEEGLKFMVYLQKENIIDESGMPKERFSAEFPKEGPSILRIQQVVRGDSAAYFCASSRQGGYGYTFGSGTRLTVV.

The chain recombines TRBV28 with TRBJ1-2; D unresolved. Deletions cut 7 bases from V and 7 bases from J, with 19 bases between. CDR1 is MDHEN and CDR2 is SYDVKM in the germline V gene. CDR3 length equals 14 residues. In DNA form, the CDR3 reads TGTGCCAGCACCGTTAATCTCCGAGGAGGTGGCTACACCTTC. Translation: CASTVNLRGGGYTF.

The chain employs TRBV30 and TRBJ1-1; no reliable D call. CDR1 and CDR2 from the germline V gene are GTSNPN and SVGIG (reference sequence). The germline V and J ends were trimmed by 1 base and 9 bases, with 6 bases remaining between them. The CDR3 has 10 amino acids. CDR3 amino acids: CAWSGTQAFF. DNA of the CDR3: TGTGCCTGGAGTGGAACACAAGCTTTCTTT.

This clone showed up just once. The J gene is TRBJ2-3, the V gene TRBV5-1, with 7 bases aligning to TRBD1. This CDR3 contains 15 residues. V was pared by 0 bases and J by 4 bases, with 5 bases of the junction left unmatched. In germline, CDR1 is SGHRS, CDR2 YFSETQ. CDR3 bases: TGCGCCAGCAGCTTGGAACAGGGGATCTCAGATACGCAGTATTTT. Amino acid sequence: CASSLEQGISDTQYF.

This clone was detected only a few times. The chain carries TRBV29-1 and TRBJ1-3, with D possibly being TRBD1 (5 bases). Germline V gene data show CDR1 as SQVTM and CDR2 as ANQGSEA. The CDR3 is made up of 14 amino acids. Trimming cost V 8 bases and J 2 bases, with 16 bases left between them. The DNA for the CDR3 is TGCAGCTTAAAAACAGGCAGTACTGGAAACACCATATATTTT. Its protein is CSLKTGSTGNTIYF. The full variable domain, completed using reference TRBV29-1 and TRBJ1-3, is SAVISQKPSRDICQRGTSLTIQCQVDSQVTMMFWYRQQPGQSLTLIATANQGSEATYESGFVIDKFPISRPNLTFSTLTVSNMSPEDSSIYLCSLKTGSTGNTIYFGEGSWLTVV.

The J gene is TRBJ1-1, the V gene TRBV27; 7 nucleotides align to TRBD1. The CDR3 runs 14 residues. Germline CDR1 reads MNHEY; CDR2 reads SMNVEV (reference sequence). Losses at the gene ends were 6 bases for V and 1 base for J; bases not matched to a gene: 5. The CDR3 here is CASRLGQRNTEAFF. The CDR3 nucleotides read TGTGCCAGCAGGCTGGGACAGAGGAACACTGAAGCTTTCTTT.

The chain is built from TRBV18 and TRBJ1-1; D is uncertain. From germline, CDR1 is KGHSH and CDR2 LQKENI. The CDR3 sequence is 17 residues long. Trimming took 4 bases from V and 0 from J, leaving 18 bases between them. CDR3: CASSQPPPGILNTEAFF. DNA of the CDR3: TGTGCCAGCTCACAGCCCCCACCGGGGATCCTGAACACTGAAGCTTTCTTT.

This chain uses TRBV10-3 with TRBJ2-5, with 11 bases that match TRBD2. Germline assignment: CDR1 ENHRY and CDR2 SYGVKD. CDR3 length: 16 amino acids. V was clipped by 0 bases and J by 2 bases; unmatched bases: 2. The CDR3, as DNA: TGTGCCATCAGTGAGTCGGTAGCGGGGGGGCAAGAGACCCAGTACTTC. Its protein is CAISESVAGGQETQYF.

The chain has TRBV19 and TRBJ1-5; D possibly corresponds to TRBD1 (6 bases). This CDR3 comprises 14 residues. CDR1 is LNHDA and CDR2 is SQIVND in the germline V gene (reference sequence). V was clipped by 2 bases and J by 3 bases, with 8 bases between them. The CDR3 sequence: CASSIQGPNQPQHF. Written as DNA, the CDR3 is TGTGCCAGTAGTATACAGGGGCCCAATCAGCCCCAGCATTTT.

The chain employs TRBV29-1 and TRBJ2-2; 7 nucleotides align to TRBD1. The length of the CDR3 is 12 residues. Per the germline V gene, CDR1 is SQVTM and CDR2 is ANQGSEA. Trimming at V came to 8 bases and at J to 8 bases, leaving 8 bases not matched to a gene. For the CDR3, the DNA is TGCAGCACCCGGACAGGTTTTGGGGAGCTGTTTTTT. It yields the protein CSTRTGFGELFF.

The chain recombines TRBV10-3 with TRBJ2-1; D perhaps matches TRBD2 (6 bases). The CDR3 totals 17 residues. CDR1 is ENHRY, CDR2 SYGVKD, per germline. The ends were cut back, 4 bases at V and 1 base at J, with 17 bases in the middle. CDR3 sequence reads: CAISGLGGMHSYNEQFF. The CDR3 region has the DNA TGTGCCATCAGTGGTCTGGGCGGGATGCATTCCTACAATGAGCAGTTCTTC.

CDR3 region: CSVASRTAQETQYF. DNA for the CDR3: TGCAGCGTTGCATCCAGGACAGCGCAAGAGACCCAGTACTTC. The chain combines TRBV29-1 with TRBJ2-5, with D possibly matching TRBD1 (6 bases). The CDR3 loop spans 14 amino acids. From germline, CDR1 is SQVTM and CDR2 ANQGSEA. Between the trimmed V and J ends, which lost 4 bases and 2 bases, there was a span of 14 bases. The full variable domain, its missing parts supplied by reference TRBV29-1 and TRBJ2-5, is SAVISQKPSRDICQRGTSLTIQCQVDSQVTMMFWYRQQPGQSLTLIATANQGSEATYESGFVIDKFPISRPNLTFSTLTVSNMSPEDSSIYLCSVASRTAQETQYFGPGTRLLVL.